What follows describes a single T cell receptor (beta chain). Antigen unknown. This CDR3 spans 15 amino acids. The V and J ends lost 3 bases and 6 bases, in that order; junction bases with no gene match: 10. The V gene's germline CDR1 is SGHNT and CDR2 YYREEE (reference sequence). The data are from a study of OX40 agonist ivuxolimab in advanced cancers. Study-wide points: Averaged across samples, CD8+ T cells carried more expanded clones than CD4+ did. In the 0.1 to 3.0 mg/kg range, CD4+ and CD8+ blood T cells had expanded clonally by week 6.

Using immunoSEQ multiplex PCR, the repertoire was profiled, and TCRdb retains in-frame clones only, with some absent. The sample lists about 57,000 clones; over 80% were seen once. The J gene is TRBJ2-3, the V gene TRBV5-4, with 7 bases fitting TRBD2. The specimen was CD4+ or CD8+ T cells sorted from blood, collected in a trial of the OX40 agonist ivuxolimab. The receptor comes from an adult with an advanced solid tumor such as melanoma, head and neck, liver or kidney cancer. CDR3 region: CASSSGAGSSDTQYF. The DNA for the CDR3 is TGTGCCAGCAGCTCCGGAGCGGGGAGTTCCGATACGCAGTATTTT.